A selection of T cell receptor beta chains follows, all from one sample in a study of blood T cells in healthy people across ages. TCRdb reprocessed the 5' RACE reads via MiXCR and lists one record per CDR3 protein. Altogether 750,000 to 950,000 distinct CDR3 sequences are present, roughly 50% being singletons, with the ten largest covering approximately 41%. The material sequenced was blood. These receptors all stem from a man older than 75 in good health. Both conserved end residues are part of each CDR3. D genes are given only for firm matches.

TRBD1 TRBJ2-1 TRBV7-8 CASSRAQGRNNEQFF TGTGCCAGCAGCCGGGCACAGGGGCGAAACAATGAGCAGTTCTTC
NA TRBJ2-7 TRBV25-1 CASGAGSEQYF TGTGCCAGCGGAGCAGGGAGCGAGCAGTACTTC
TRBD2 TRBJ2-7 TRBV5-1 CASTSGGGRPNSYEQYF TGCGCCAGCACCTCGGGCGGCGGGAGGCCCAACTCGTACGAGCAGTACTTC
NA TRBJ1-2 TRBV2 CASRDAPDGYTF TGTGCCAGCAGGGATGCCCCGGATGGCTACACCTTC
NA TRBJ2-7 TRBV27 CASSQGRHAYEQYF TGTGCCAGCAGTCAGGGGCGTCATGCCTACGAGCAGTACTTC
NA TRBJ1-5 TRBV28 CASSFPQGNQPQHF TGTGCCAGCAGTTTTCCCCAGGGTAATCAGCCCCAGCATTTT
NA TRBJ2-7 TRBV27 CASRVAGAYEQYF TGTGCCAGCAGGGTGGCGGGTGCCTACGAGCAGTACTTC
NA TRBJ2-1 TRBV4-2 CASSPSVREQFF TGTGCCAGCAGCCCTAGCGTTAGGGAGCAGTTCTTC
NA TRBJ2-7 TRBV5-1 CASSLGGDAAYEQYF TGCGCCAGCAGCTTGGGGGGGGACGCAGCCTACGAGCAGTACTTC
NA TRBJ1-2 TRBV20-1 CSASNYGYTF TGCAGTGCTAGCAACTATGGCTACACCTTC
TRBD2 TRBJ2-5 TRBV20-1 CGATRTSGRNNEQYF TGCGGTGCCACCCGGACTAGCGGGAGGAACAATGAGCAGTACTTC